This T cell receptor beta chain is from a study of blood T cells in healthy people across ages. At the level of the study: There was about one barcoded beta molecule captured by template switching per two T cells. Notes on the study in general: Naive T cell percentage and TCR beta diversity correlated strongly.

It was with a sample-barcoded 5' primer and a J-beta primer mix that a second PCR of roughly 6 to 12 cycles was run. MiXCR, run by TCRdb on the 5' RACE reads, gives a single entry per CDR3 protein. The table shows fewer than 800,000 distinct CDR3 sequences, with approximately 49% occurring only once. As to this clonotype: Its target is not known.

Donation came from healthy Caucasian individuals in Russia who were aged roughly 6 to 95. Per sample, no less than 5 micrograms of total RNA were extracted. The clonotype originates from a woman aged 55-70 years in good health. Sequences were obtained from blood.

CDR3 amino acids: CASARNDRGEQYF. The CDR3, as DNA: TGCGCCAGCGCCAGGAACGACCGGGGCGAGCAGTACTTC. The chain joins TRBV5-1 to TRBJ2-5; D may be TRBD2 (5 bases). The J call is doubtful: the DNA matches TRBJ2-7 better. CDR1 and CDR2 from the germline V gene are SGHRS and YFSETQ. The CDR3 totals 13 residues.